The text below deals with one T cell receptor (beta chain). The data belong to a study of blood T cell repertoires in COVID-19. Turning to the study itself: The United States, Italy and Spain provided the acute and convalescent COVID-19 samples. Sample material is recorded as cDNA or gDNA derived from T cells, B-cell-depleted T cells, or PBMCs.

Assay: immunoSEQ multiplex PCR; the TCRdb copy retains only in-frame clones and omits some. There are some 50,000 clones in the sample; about 76% occur only once, and 15% to 20% lies in the top ten. The CDR3 contains 14 residues. V lost 6 bases to trimming and J lost 2 bases; unmatched junction nucleotides: 5. Germline lookup yields CDR1 SGHDN and CDR2 FVKESK. Sequencing was performed on peripheral blood. The chain links TRBV14 to TRBJ2-7; 9 bases line up with TRBD1. The receptor's source is a human donor with active or convalescent COVID-19. The donor label of this sample is uncertain. The CDR3 DNA sequence: TGTGCCAGCAGATCGACAGGGGGTACCTACGAGCAGTACTTC. It yields the protein CASRSTGGTYEQYF.